This T cell receptor beta chain is from a study of CD8 T cells in Susac syndrome. The patients serving as multiple sclerosis controls were treatment-naive. They had stable or active relapsing-remitting disease and fulfilled revised McDonald criteria. FACS was used to enrich TEMRA cells, whereas the CD8+ and CD4+ T cells were obtained by negative isolation. The RNA, roughly 0.5 to 1 ug, was put through reverse transcription using random hexamers. TCR beta CDR3 was amplified by immunoSEQ covering 54 Vbeta and 13 Jbeta. TCRdb ran MiXCR on the immunoSEQ multiplex PCR reads and lists one entry per CDR3 protein. The table has about 300,000 distinct CDR3 sequences, roughly 85% seen once. CDR1 MNHEY and CDR2 SMNVEV come from the germline V gene (reference sequence). This CDR3 comprises 14 residues. V shed 8 bases and J 6 bases; nucleotides not matched to a gene: 7. A few counts support this clonotype.

V usage is TRBV27 and J usage is TRBJ2-7, with TRBD2 identical over 13 bases. This TCR was recovered from a human donor with multiple sclerosis. Material for sequencing was CD8+ T cells from PBMCs. For the CDR3, the DNA is TGTGCCAGCTCCCCAGGACTAGCGGGAGTCGAGCAGTACTTC. Its translation: CASSPGLAGVEQYF.